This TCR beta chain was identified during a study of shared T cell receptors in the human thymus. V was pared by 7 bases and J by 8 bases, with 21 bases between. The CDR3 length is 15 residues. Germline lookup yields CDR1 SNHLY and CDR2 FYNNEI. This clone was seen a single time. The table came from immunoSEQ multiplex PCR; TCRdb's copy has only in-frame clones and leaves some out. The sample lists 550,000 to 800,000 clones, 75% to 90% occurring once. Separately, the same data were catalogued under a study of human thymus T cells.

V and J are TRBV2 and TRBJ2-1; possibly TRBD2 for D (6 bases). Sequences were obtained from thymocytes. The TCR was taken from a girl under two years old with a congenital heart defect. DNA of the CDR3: TGTGCCAGCAACACGTCGGGGGTCAAAATCGATGAGCAGTTCTTC. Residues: CASNTSGVKIDEQFF.